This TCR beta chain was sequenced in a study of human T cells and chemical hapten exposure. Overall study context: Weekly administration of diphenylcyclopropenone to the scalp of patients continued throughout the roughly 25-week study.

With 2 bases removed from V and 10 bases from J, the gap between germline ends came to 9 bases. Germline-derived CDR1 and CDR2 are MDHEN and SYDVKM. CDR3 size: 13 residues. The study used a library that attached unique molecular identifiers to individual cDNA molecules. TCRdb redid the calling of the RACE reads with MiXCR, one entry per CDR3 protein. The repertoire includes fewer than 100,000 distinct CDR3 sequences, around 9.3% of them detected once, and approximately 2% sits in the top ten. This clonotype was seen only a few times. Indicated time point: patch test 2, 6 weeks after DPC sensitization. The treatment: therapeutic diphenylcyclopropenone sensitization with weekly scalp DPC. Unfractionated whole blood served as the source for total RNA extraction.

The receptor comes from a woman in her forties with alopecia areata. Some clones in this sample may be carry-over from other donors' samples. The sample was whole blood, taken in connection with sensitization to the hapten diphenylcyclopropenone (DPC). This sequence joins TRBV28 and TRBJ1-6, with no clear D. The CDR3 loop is CASSLPVDSPLHF. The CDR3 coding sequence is TGTGCCAGCAGTTTACCAGTGGACTCACCCCTCCACTTT.